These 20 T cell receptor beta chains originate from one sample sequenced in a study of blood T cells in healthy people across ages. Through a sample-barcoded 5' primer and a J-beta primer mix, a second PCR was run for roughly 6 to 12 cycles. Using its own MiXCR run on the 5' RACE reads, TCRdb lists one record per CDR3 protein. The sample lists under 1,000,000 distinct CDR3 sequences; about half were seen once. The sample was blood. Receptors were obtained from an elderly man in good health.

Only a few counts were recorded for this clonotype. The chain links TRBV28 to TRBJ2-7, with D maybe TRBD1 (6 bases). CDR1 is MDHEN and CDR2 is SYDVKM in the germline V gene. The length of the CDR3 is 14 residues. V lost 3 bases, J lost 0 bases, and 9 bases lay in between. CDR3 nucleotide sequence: TGTGCCAGCAGTTTCCCGGACAGCTCCTACGAGCAGTACTTC. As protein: CASSFPDSSYEQYF.

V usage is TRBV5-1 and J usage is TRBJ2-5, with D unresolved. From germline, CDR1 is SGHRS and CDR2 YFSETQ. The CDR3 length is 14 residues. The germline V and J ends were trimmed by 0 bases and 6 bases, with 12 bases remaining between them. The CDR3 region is CASSLEASQQTQYF. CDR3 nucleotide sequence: TGCGCCAGCAGCTTGGAAGCCAGTCAACAGACCCAGTACTTC.

The CDR3 spells CAISDYILNYGYTF. The CDR3 region has the DNA TGTGCCATCAGTGATTACATCCTCAACTATGGCTACACCTTC. This chain links TRBV10-3 with TRBJ1-2; no definite D call. Germline V gene lookup returns CDR1 ENHRY and CDR2 SYGVKD. The CDR3 extends over 14 amino acids. Trimming stripped 3 bases from V and 2 bases from J, with 10 bases between.

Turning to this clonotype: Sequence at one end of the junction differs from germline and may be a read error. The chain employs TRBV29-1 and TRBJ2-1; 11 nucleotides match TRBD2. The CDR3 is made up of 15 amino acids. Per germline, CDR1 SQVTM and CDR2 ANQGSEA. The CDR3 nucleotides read TGCAGCGTCTTGCGGGGTAGCGGGAGGGCCGTGGAGCGGTTCTTC. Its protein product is CSVLRGSGRAVERFF.

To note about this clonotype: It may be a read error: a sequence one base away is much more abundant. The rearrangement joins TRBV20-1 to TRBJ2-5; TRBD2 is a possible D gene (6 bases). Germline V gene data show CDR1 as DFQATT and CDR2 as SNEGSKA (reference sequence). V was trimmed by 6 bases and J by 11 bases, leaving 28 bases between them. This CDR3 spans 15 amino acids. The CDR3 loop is CSAQSQRANYNEQYF. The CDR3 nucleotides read TGCAGTGCCCAAAGCCAGCGGGCAAACTACAATGAGCAGTACTTC.

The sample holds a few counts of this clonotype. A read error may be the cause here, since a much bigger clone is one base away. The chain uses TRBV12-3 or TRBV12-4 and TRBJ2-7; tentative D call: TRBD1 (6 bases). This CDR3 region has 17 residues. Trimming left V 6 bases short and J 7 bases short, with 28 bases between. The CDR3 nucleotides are TGTGCCAGCAGCCCCTTGGGGTCCGGGACAAAGGACAATGAGCAGTACTTC. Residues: CASSPLGSGTKDNEQYF.

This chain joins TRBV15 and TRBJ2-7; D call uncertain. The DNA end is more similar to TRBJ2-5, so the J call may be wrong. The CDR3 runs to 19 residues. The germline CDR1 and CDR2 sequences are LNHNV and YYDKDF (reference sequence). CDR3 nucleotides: TGTGCCACCAGCAGACGTACGAACCCGGGCCCACAACCAAGGGAGACCCAGTACTTC. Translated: CATSRRTNPGPQPRETQYF.

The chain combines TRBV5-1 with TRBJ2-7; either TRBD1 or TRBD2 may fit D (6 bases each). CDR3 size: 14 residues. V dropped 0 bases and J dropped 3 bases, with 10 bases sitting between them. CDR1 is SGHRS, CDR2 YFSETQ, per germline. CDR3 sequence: CASSLVRGGYEQYF. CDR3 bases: TGCGCCAGCAGCTTGGTCAGGGGAGGCTACGAGCAGTACTTC. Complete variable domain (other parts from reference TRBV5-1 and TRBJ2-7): KAGVTQTPRYLIKTRGQQVTLSCSPISGHRSVSWYQQTPGQGLQFLFEYFSETQRNKGNFPGRFSGRQFSNSRSEMNVSTLELGDSALYLCASSLVRGGYEQYFGPGTRLTVT.

The CDR3 is CASSPTSDRPPQYF. CDR3 coding DNA: TGTGCCAGCTCACCAACGTCCGACAGGCCACCGCAGTATTTT. V usage is TRBV18 and J usage is TRBJ2-3, with D possibly matching TRBD1 (6 bases). The CDR3 contains 14 residues. The V gene's germline CDR1 is KGHSH and CDR2 LQKENI. V was clipped by 2 bases and J by 10 bases, with 16 bases between them.

CDR3 in DNA: TGTGCCAGCAGCTCTACTAGCAGGAACTACGAGCAGTACTTC. This codes for CASSSTSRNYEQYF. The chain has TRBV7-2 and TRBJ2-7; D possibly corresponds to TRBD2 (6 bases). V was shortened by 4 bases and J by 3 bases, with 13 bases between the two germline ends. CDR3 length: 14 amino acids. Germline assignment: CDR1 SGHTA and CDR2 FQGNSA.

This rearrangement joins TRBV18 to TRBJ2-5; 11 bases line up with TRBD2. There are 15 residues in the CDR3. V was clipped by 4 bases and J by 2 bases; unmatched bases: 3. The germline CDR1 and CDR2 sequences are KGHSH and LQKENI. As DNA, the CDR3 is TGTGCCAGCTCACAACTAGCGGGAGAGCAAGAGACCCAGTACTTC. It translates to CASSQLAGEQETQYF.

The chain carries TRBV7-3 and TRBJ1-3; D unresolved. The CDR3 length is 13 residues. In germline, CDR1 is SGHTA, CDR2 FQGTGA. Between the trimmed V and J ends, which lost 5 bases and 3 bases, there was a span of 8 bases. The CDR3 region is CASSRDGGNTIYF. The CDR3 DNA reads TGTGCCAGCAGCCGTGACGGTGGAAACACCATATATTTT.

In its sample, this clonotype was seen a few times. CDR3 sequence reads: CASSYRPGQDLQETQYF. DNA for the CDR3: TGTGCCAGCAGTTATCGTCCGGGACAGGATCTCCAAGAGACCCAGTACTTC. The chain links TRBV6-5 to TRBJ2-5, with 8 bases matching TRBD1. After removal of 3 bases from V and 1 base from J, the junction contained 10 bases not matched to a gene. The CDR3 covers 17 residues. Germline-derived CDR1 and CDR2 are MNHEY and SVGAGI.

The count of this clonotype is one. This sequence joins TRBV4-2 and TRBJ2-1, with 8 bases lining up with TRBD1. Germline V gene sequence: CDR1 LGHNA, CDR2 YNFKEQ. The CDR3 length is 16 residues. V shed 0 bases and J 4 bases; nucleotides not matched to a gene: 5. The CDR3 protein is CASSQEAGQAYNEQFF. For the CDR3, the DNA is TGTGCCAGCAGCCAAGAGGCGGGACAGGCATACAATGAGCAGTTCTTC.

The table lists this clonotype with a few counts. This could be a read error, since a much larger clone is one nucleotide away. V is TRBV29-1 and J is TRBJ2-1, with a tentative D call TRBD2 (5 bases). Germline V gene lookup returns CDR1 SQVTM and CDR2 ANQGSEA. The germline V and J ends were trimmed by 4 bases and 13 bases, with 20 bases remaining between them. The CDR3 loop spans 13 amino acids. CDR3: CSVATGGEETQFF. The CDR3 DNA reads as TGCAGCGTTGCGACCGGAGGTGAAGAGACCCAGTTCTTC.

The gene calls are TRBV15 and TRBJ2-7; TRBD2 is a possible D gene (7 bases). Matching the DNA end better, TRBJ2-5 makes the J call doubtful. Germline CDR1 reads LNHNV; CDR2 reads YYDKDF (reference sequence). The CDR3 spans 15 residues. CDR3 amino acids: CATSRVGGPRETQYF. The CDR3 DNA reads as TGTGCCACCAGCAGAGTGGGGGGGCCCCGAGAGACCCAGTACTTC.

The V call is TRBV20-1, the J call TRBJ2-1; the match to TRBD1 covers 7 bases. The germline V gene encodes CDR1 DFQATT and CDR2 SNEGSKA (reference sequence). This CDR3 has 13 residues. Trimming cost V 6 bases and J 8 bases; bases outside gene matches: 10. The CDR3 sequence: CSARGDSRDEQFF. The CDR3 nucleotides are TGCAGTGCCCGAGGGGACAGCAGAGATGAGCAGTTCTTC.

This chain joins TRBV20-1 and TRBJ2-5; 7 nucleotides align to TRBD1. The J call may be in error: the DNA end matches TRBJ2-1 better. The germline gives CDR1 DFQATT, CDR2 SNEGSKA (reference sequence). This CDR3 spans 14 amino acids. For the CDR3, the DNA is TGCAGTGCTAGAGACGGACAGGATCAAGAGACCCAGTTCTTC. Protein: CSARDGQDQETQFF.

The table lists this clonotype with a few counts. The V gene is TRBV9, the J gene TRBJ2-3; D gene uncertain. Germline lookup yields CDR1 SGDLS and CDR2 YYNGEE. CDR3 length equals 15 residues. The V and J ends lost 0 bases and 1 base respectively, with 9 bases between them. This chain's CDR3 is CASSVVQIGTDTQYF. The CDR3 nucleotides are TGTGCCAGCAGCGTAGTACAGATAGGCACAGATACGCAGTATTTT.

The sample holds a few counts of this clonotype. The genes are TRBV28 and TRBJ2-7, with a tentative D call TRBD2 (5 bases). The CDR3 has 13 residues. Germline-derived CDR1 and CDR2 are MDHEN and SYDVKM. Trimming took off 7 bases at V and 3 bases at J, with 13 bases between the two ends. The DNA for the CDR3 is TGTGCCAGCACCCCGGACTTTTTCTACGAGCAGTACTTC. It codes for CASTPDFFYEQYF.